The 32 T cell receptor beta chains below were found in one sample sequenced in a study of blood T cell repertoires in COVID-19. Clones were read by immunoSEQ multiplex PCR, and TCRdb kept only the in-frame ones, dropping some. The table has 190,000 or so clones, about four fifths seen once. The sample was PBMCs or T cells enriched from blood (not recorded which). All receptors come from a man aged 40-55 years who had recovered from COVID-19.

The sample holds a few counts of this clone. The chain joins TRBV2 to TRBJ1-5; 11 bases align to TRBD1. V was clipped by 8 bases and J by 3 bases; unmatched bases: 3. This CDR3 spans 14 amino acids. From germline, CDR1 is SNHLY and CDR2 FYNNEI. The CDR3 DNA sequence: TGTGCCAGCCAGGGACAGGGGGACAATCAGCCCCAGCATTTT. This sequence encodes CASQGQGDNQPQHF.

This sequence joins TRBV28 and TRBJ1-1, with a weak D call TRBD1 (5 bases). V shed 4 bases and J shed 3 bases, with 15 bases lying between them. Germline CDR1 MDHEN, CDR2 SYDVKM. The CDR3 spans 15 residues. CDR3: CASSSIGIGDTEAFF. The CDR3 DNA reads TGTGCCAGCAGTTCTATAGGGATAGGGGACACTGAAGCTTTCTTT.

The J gene is TRBJ2-2, the V gene TRBV13; 7 bases are shared with TRBD1. Germline V gene data show CDR1 as PRHDT and CDR2 as FYEKMQ (reference sequence). With V trimmed by 4 bases and J by 4 bases, 3 bases remained unmatched. The CDR3 runs to 14 residues. The CDR3 DNA follows: TGTGCCAGCAGCTCCCGGGACAGCACCGGGGAGCTGTTTTTT. Its protein product is CASSSRDSTGELFF.

The V and J genes are TRBV29-1 and TRBJ2-7, with a weak D call TRBD2 (6 bases). Germline-derived CDR1 and CDR2 are SQVTM and ANQGSEA. V was cut by 8 bases and J by 0 bases, with 14 bases left in between. This CDR3 is built from 13 residues. The CDR3 protein is CSFRGSVSYEQYF. As DNA, the CDR3 is TGCAGCTTCCGGGGGTCCGTCTCCTACGAGCAGTACTTC.

The J gene is TRBJ1-3, the V gene TRBV28; D gene ambiguous. CDR3 length equals 9 residues. The germline V gene encodes CDR1 MDHEN and CDR2 SYDVKM. Trimming took 7 bases from V and 9 from J, leaving 4 bases between them. CDR3: CASNGTIYF. CDR3 sequence (DNA): TGTGCCAGCAACGGCACCATATATTTT.

The gene calls are TRBV3-1 (or the pseudogene TRBV3-2) and TRBJ2-1; D gene ambiguous. The CDR3 covers 18 residues. In germline, CDR1 is LGHDT, CDR2 YNNKEL (reference sequence). Deletions cut 0 bases from V and 0 bases from J, with 15 bases between. The CDR3 coding sequence is TGTGCCAGCAGCCAAGAAGGTTTCGGCGGCAGCTCCTACAATGAGCAGTTCTTC. Translating it yields CASSQEGFGGSSYNEQFF.

This CDR3 is CASSGRDTGELFF. For the CDR3, the DNA is TGTGCCAGCAGCGGGAGAGACACCGGGGAGCTGTTTTTT. This chain links TRBV6-5 with TRBJ2-2; a weak D match, TRBD2 (6 bases). Per the germline V gene, CDR1 is MNHEY and CDR2 is SVGAGI. The ends were cut back, 6 bases at V and 3 bases at J, with 8 bases in the middle. The CDR3 contains 13 residues.

This clone was recorded a few times. The chain links TRBV2 to TRBJ2-2; 9 bases line up with TRBD2. Germline CDR1 reads SNHLY; CDR2 reads FYNNEI. This CDR3 has 15 residues. V shed 6 bases, J shed 5 bases, and the junction held 7 bases outside the gene matches. CDR3 bases: TGTGCCAGCAGAGCTGGCCTAGCGGGAACCGGGGAGCTGTTTTTT. This translates into CASRAGLAGTGELFF.

This chain links TRBV6-1 with TRBJ2-7; TRBD1 might be the D (6 bases). The CDR3 runs to 13 residues. With 3 bases removed from V and 2 bases from J, the gap between germline ends came to 8 bases. Germline V lookup: CDR1 MNHNS, CDR2 SASEGT. The DNA for the CDR3 is TGTGCCAGCAGTGAGTCAGGGGCCTACGAGCAGTACGTC. Its protein product is CASSESGAYEQYV.

CDR3 in amino acids: CASSQSTGVNVYGYTF. CDR3 nucleotides: TGCGCCAGCAGCCAATCGACAGGGGTTAATGTCTATGGCTACACCTTC. The V and J genes are TRBV4-3 and TRBJ1-2, with 8 bases that match TRBD1. CDR3 length: 16 amino acids. Trimming removed 2 bases from V and 4 bases from J; junction bases left unmatched: 9. In germline, CDR1 is LGHNA, CDR2 YSLEER.

This clone showed up just a few times. The genes are TRBV4-1 and TRBJ2-1; TRBD2 might be the D (6 bases). The V end was cut by 6 bases, the J end by 0 bases, with 12 bases between. This CDR3 has 15 residues. In germline, CDR1 is MGHRA, CDR2 YSYEKL. Here the CDR3 reads CASRFERASYNEQFF. For the CDR3, the DNA is TGCGCCAGCAGGTTTGAGCGGGCCTCCTACAATGAGCAGTTCTTC.

V gene TRBV11-3 combines with J gene TRBJ1-1, with 9 bases matching TRBD1. Trimming took 5 bases from V and 4 from J; bases not matched to a gene: 5. There are 14 residues in the CDR3. Germline V gene sequence: CDR1 SGHNT, CDR2 YENEEA. CDR3 DNA sequence: TGTGCCAGCAGCCGGGGACAGGGTATCACTGAAGCTTTCTTT. Protein: CASSRGQGITEAFF.

V and J are TRBV12-3 or TRBV12-4 and TRBJ2-3; D unresolved. Trimming cost V 6 bases and J 4 bases, with 8 bases left between them. The CDR3 totals 12 residues. This CDR3 is CASRAEADTQYF. CDR3 coding DNA: TGTGCCAGCAGGGCAGAGGCAGATACGCAGTATTTT.

The chain has TRBV30 and TRBJ1-1, with TRBD1 matching 8 bases. Looked up from germline, CDR1 is GTSNPN and CDR2 is SVGIG (reference sequence). The CDR3 is made up of 15 amino acids. V was clipped by 4 bases and J by 7 bases; unmatched bases: 14. The CDR3: CAWTLLGTGSGEAFF. The CDR3 DNA is TGTGCCTGGACTCTCCTTGGGACAGGCTCGGGTGAAGCTTTCTTT. Based on the CDR3 plus reference TRBV30 and TRBJ1-1, the full variable domain is SQTIHQWPATLVQPVGSPLSLECTVEGTSNPNLYWYRQAAGRGLQLLFYSVGIGQISSEVPQNLSASRPQDRQFILSSKKLLLSDSGFYLCAWTLLGTGSGEAFFGQGTRLTVV.

By share of the sample, this clone is medium-sized. V usage is TRBV7-9 and J usage is TRBJ1-5; a weak D match, TRBD1 (5 bases). With 7 bases removed from V and 6 bases from J, the gap between germline ends came to 10 bases. This CDR3 is 12 amino acids long. Germline loops: CDR1 SEHNR, CDR2 FQNEAQ (reference sequence). CDR3 residues: CASTIDSQPQHF. The CDR3 region has the DNA TGTGCCAGCACCATCGACAGTCAGCCCCAGCATTTT.

The J gene is TRBJ2-2, the V gene TRBV10-3, with 10 bases aligning to TRBD1. Germline trimming cut 6 bases from V and 6 bases from J; bases unmatched to any gene: 7. The CDR3 extends over 15 amino acids. Per germline, CDR1 ENHRY and CDR2 SYGVKD. CDR3 DNA sequence: TGTGCCATCAGGACCGGGACAGGGGACGCCGGGGAGCTGTTTTTT. Protein product: CAIRTGTGDAGELFF.

J is TRBJ1-6 and V is TRBV28; possible D gene TRBD1, 5 bases. Germline V CDR1 and CDR2: MDHEN, SYDVKM. Trimming took 1 base from V and 2 from J, leaving 9 bases between them. The CDR3 totals 16 residues. In DNA form, the CDR3 reads TGTGCCAGCAGTTTATCAGGGAGGCCCTATAATTCACCCCTCCACTTT. This gives the protein CASSLSGRPYNSPLHF.

The V gene is TRBV7-9, the J gene TRBJ2-5; D may be TRBD2 (5 bases). The CDR3 has 13 residues. Germline V gives CDR1 SEHNR, CDR2 FQNEAQ (reference sequence). V was pared by 5 bases and J by 5 bases, with 12 bases between. CDR3 residues: CASSVGSGETQYF. The CDR3 nucleotides are TGTGCCAGCAGCGTAGGATCGGGGGAGACCCAGTACTTC.

The CDR3 DNA sequence: TGTGCCAGCAGCCTCCGGGGAGCGAAGTTTAATGAGCAGTTCTTC. Its protein product is CASSLRGAKFNEQFF. V is TRBV7-2 and J is TRBJ2-1, with D perhaps TRBD2 (5 bases). This CDR3 contains 15 residues. The V and J ends lost 5 bases and 7 bases respectively, with 18 bases between them. CDR1 and CDR2 from the germline V gene are SGHTA and FQGNSA.

This chain connects TRBV18 to TRBJ1-5, with 8 bases that match TRBD1. The germline V gene encodes CDR1 KGHSH and CDR2 LQKENI. This CDR3 has 15 amino acids. Trimming cost V 4 bases and J 7 bases; bases outside gene matches: 9. CDR3 DNA sequence: TGTGCCAGCTCACAAGAGACAGGGGCGGACCAGCCCCAGCATTTT. Encoded protein: CASSQETGADQPQHF.

The genes are TRBV4-1 and TRBJ2-3, with a possible D match to TRBD2 (6 bases). The germline gives CDR1 MGHRA, CDR2 YSYEKL. With 0 bases removed from V and 0 bases from J, the gap between germline ends came to 25 bases. The CDR3 is made up of 21 amino acids. The CDR3 DNA reads as TGCGCCAGCAGCCAAGATGGTGGTAGCGGACGAACTCGATCTAGCACAGATACGCAGTATTTT. This gives the protein CASSQDGGSGRTRSSTDTQYF.

V gene TRBV19 combines with J gene TRBJ1-5, with D unresolved. Trimming shortened V by 10 bases and J by 4 bases, and 14 bases separated the two germline ends. The germline V gene encodes CDR1 LNHDA and CDR2 SQIVND (reference sequence). The CDR3 has 13 amino acids. CDR3 DNA sequence: TGTGCCACCTCGAGGGTGGAAAATCAGCCCCAGCATTTT. Residues: CATSRVENQPQHF.

V and J are TRBV5-4 and TRBJ1-5; maybe TRBD1 (6 bases). Germline V gives CDR1 SGHNT, CDR2 YYREEE (reference sequence). V was cut by 0 bases and J by 6 bases, with 13 bases left in between. The CDR3 has 15 residues. The CDR3 DNA sequence: TGTGCCAGCAGCTTGGACAGGGATCCCAGTCAGCCCCAGCATTTT. It specifies CASSLDRDPSQPQHF. Full variable domain (missing parts from reference TRBV5-4 and TRBJ1-5): ETGVTQSPTHLIKTRGQQVTLRCSSQSGHNTVSWYQQALGQGPQFIFQYYREEENGRGNFPPRFSGLQFPNYSSELNVNALELDDSALYLCASSLDRDPSQPQHFGDGTRLSIL.

This chain links TRBV11-2 with TRBJ1-1; no reliable D call. Between the trimmed V and J ends, which lost 4 bases and 4 bases, there was a span of 16 bases. The CDR3 spans 15 residues. In germline, CDR1 is SGHAT, CDR2 FQNNGV. For the CDR3, the DNA is TGTGCCAGCAGCTCCCCCGGGGTTTTAAGCACTGAAGCTTTCTTT. It encodes CASSSPGVLSTEAFF.

CDR3 in amino acids: CASSALGHGTGDPNTGELFF. The CDR3 region has the DNA TGCGCCAGCAGCGCCCTAGGCCACGGGACAGGGGACCCGAACACCGGGGAGCTGTTTTTT. The chain is built from TRBV5-1 and TRBJ2-2; TRBD1 matches at 10 bases. With 4 bases clipped from V and 0 bases from J, the junction kept 15 bases outside the gene matches. There are 20 residues in the CDR3. Germline V CDR1 and CDR2: SGHRS, YFSETQ. Using reference TRBV5-1 and TRBJ2-2 for the parts outside the CDR3, the full variable domain is KAGVTQTPRYLIKTRGQQVTLSCSPISGHRSVSWYQQTPGQGLQFLFEYFSETQRNKGNFPGRFSGRQFSNSRSEMNVSTLELGDSALYLCASSALGHGTGDPNTGELFFGEGSRLTVL.

The chain recombines TRBV14 with TRBJ2-7, with 11 nucleotides matching TRBD2. V was pared by 3 bases and J by 3 bases, with 7 bases of the junction left unmatched. Per germline, CDR1 SGHDN and CDR2 FVKESK. The CDR3 extends over 16 amino acids. The CDR3 coding sequence is TGTGCCAGCAGCCATGGTACCGGGACTAGCGGCTACGAGCAGTACTTC. It codes for CASSHGTGTSGYEQYF.

The CDR3 sequence: CASGAATPGSEKLFF. As DNA, the CDR3 is TGTGCCAGCGGGGCTGCGACACCAGGAAGCGAAAAACTGTTTTTT. This rearrangement joins TRBV28 to TRBJ1-4; possibly TRBD1 for D (5 bases). The V and J ends lost 8 bases and 8 bases respectively, with 21 bases between them. The germline V gene encodes CDR1 MDHEN and CDR2 SYDVKM. The CDR3 totals 15 residues.

V is TRBV6-4 and J is TRBJ1-2; a weak D match, TRBD1 (5 bases). Germline V gene data show CDR1 as MRHNA and CDR2 as SNTAGT. V shed 3 bases and J shed 7 bases, with 12 bases lying between them. This CDR3 is built from 13 residues. The CDR3 sequence: CASSDYQGSGYTF. CDR3 in DNA: TGTGCCAGCAGTGATTACCAGGGATCTGGCTACACCTTC.

The V call is TRBV28, the J call TRBJ2-7; 7 bases are a match to TRBD1. CDR3 size: 15 residues. Germline V gene sequence: CDR1 MDHEN, CDR2 SYDVKM. J lost 0 bases, V lost 6 bases, and 8 bases had no gene match. DNA for the CDR3: TGTGCCAGCAGCCCCATAGGGACAGCCTCCTACGAGCAGTACGTC. Protein product: CASSPIGTASYEQYV.

This clone appeared once. V is TRBV6-2 or TRBV6-3 and J is TRBJ1-5; a weak D match, TRBD1 (6 bases). Trimming pared 2 bases from V and 7 bases from J, leaving 15 bases between. The CDR3 has 15 residues. Germline-derived CDR1 and CDR2 are MNHEY and SVGEGT. Here the CDR3 DNA reads TGTGCCAGCAGTTACCCCCCAGGGGCCGGGCAGCCCCAGCATTTT. Its protein product is CASSYPPGAGQPQHF.

The genes are TRBV19 and TRBJ1-2; D uncertain. The CDR3 loop spans 14 amino acids. CDR1 and CDR2 from the germline V gene are LNHDA and SQIVND (reference sequence). The germline V and J ends were trimmed by 7 bases and 3 bases, with 15 bases remaining between them. CDR3 nucleotides: TGTGCCAGTACCATACGAGGAATAGACTATGGCTACACCTTC. Its translation is CASTIRGIDYGYTF. Based on the CDR3 plus reference TRBV19 and TRBJ1-2, the full variable domain is DGGITQSPKYLFRKEGQNVTLSCEQNLNHDAMYWYRQDPGQGLRLIYYSQIVNDFQKGDIAEGYSVSREKKESFPLTVTSAQKNPTAFYLCASTIRGIDYGYTFGSGTRLTVV.

The chain links TRBV5-6 to TRBJ2-2; 11 bases fit TRBD1. Germline CDR1 and CDR2: SGHDT and YYEEEE. Trimming at V came to 4 bases and at J to 7 bases, leaving 9 bases not matched to a gene. CDR3 size: 16 residues. Here the CDR3 DNA reads TGTGCCAGCAGCACTCCCGGGACAGGGGGTTTCGGGGAGCTGTTTTTT. Translating gives CASSTPGTGGFGELFF.